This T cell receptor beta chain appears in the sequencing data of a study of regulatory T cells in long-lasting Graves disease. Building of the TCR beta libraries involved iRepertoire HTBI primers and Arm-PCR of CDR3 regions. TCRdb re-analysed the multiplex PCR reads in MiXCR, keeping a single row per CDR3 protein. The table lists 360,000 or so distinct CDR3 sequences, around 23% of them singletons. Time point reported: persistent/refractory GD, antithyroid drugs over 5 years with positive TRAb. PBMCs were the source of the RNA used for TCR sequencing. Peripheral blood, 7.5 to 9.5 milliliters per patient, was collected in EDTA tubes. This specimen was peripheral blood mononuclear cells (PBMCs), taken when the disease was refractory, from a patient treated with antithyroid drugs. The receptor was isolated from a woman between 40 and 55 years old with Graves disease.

As DNA, the CDR3 is TGTGCCAGCAGTGATGGGCAGAACCGGGCCATTCAGTACTTC. As protein: CASSDGQNRAIQYF. The chain employs TRBV2 and TRBJ2-4; no clear D gene. This CDR3 has 14 residues. V lost 3 bases to trimming and J lost 9 bases, with 15 bases between them. Germline V gene sequence: CDR1 SNHLY, CDR2 FYNNEI. Drawing the rest from reference TRBV2 and TRBJ2-4, the complete variable domain is EPEVTQTPSHQVTQMGQEVILRCVPISNHLYFYWYRQILGQKVEFLVSFYNNEISEKSEIFDDQFSVERPDGSNFTLKIRSTKLEDSAMYFCASSDGQNRAIQYFGAGTRLSVL.